The 10 T cell receptor beta chains below come from one sample, sequenced in a study of chemoradiotherapy in HPV16-positive cancers. Clones were read by immunoSEQ multiplex PCR, and TCRdb kept only the in-frame ones, dropping some. Of about 27,000 clones detected, over 90% appear once; the ten largest clones hold under 20%. The material was blood, obtained from a patient who underwent chemoradiotherapy. The receptors were sampled from a human donor with HPV-associated anogenital cancer.

This clone was recorded once. The chain uses TRBV18 and TRBJ1-4; TRBD1 aligns across 8 bases. V gave up 3 bases and J gave up 2 bases; unmatched junction bases: 8. The CDR3 is 17 residues long. Germline CDR1 and CDR2: KGHSH and LQKENI. For the CDR3, the DNA is TGTGCCAGCTCACCCCCGACGAGACAGGGGACTAATGAAAAACTGTTTTTT. This encodes CASSPPTRQGTNEKLFF.

This clone was seen just once. The genes are TRBV7-6 and TRBJ2-5; 7 nucleotides agree with TRBD1. Germline V gene data show CDR1 as SGHVS and CDR2 as FNYEAQ. The CDR3 is made up of 14 amino acids. With 3 bases clipped from V and 5 bases from J, the junction kept 6 bases outside the gene matches. This CDR3 reads CASSLGTARETQYF. The CDR3 bases are TGTGCCAGCAGCTTGGGGACAGCCCGGGAGACCCAGTACTTC.

The chain combines TRBV11-3 with TRBJ2-3; D gene uncertain. Trimming left V 2 bases short and J 3 bases short, with 9 bases between. Per the germline V gene, CDR1 is SGHNT and CDR2 is YENEEA. The CDR3 runs 14 residues. The CDR3 bases are TGTGCCAGCAGCTTATCGTACAGTACAGATACGCAGTATTTT. As protein: CASSLSYSTDTQYF.

The genes are TRBV18 and TRBJ1-6; 7 bases line up with TRBD1. The CDR3 sequence is 15 residues long. Per the germline V gene, CDR1 is KGHSH and CDR2 is LQKENI. Losses at the gene ends were 3 bases for V and 7 bases for J; bases not matched to a gene: 6. The DNA of the CDR3 is TGTGCCAGCTCACCCGGGACAGAGAGGAATTCACCCCTCCACTTT. Protein sequence: CASSPGTERNSPLHF.

The rearrangement links TRBV28 to TRBJ1-5, with 8 bases lining up with TRBD1. Germline V gene data show CDR1 as MDHEN and CDR2 as SYDVKM. The trim removed 4 bases at V and 7 bases at J, leaving 6 bases unmatched. This CDR3 is 14 amino acids long. CDR3 amino acids: CASSSPQGEQPQHF. CDR3 DNA sequence: TGTGCCAGCAGTTCCCCACAGGGGGAACAGCCCCAGCATTTT.

The sample holds a few counts of this clone. The chain joins TRBV7-9 to TRBJ2-7; D is unclear. The CDR3 loop spans 13 amino acids. Germline-derived CDR1 and CDR2 are SEHNR and FQNEAQ (reference sequence). Deletions cut 4 bases from V and 4 bases from J, with 11 bases between. CDR3 nucleotide sequence: TGTGCCAGCAGCTCCCCGGCGACGTACGAGCAGTACTTC. This encodes CASSSPATYEQYF.

This rearrangement joins TRBV7-2 to TRBJ2-7; the D gene is possibly TRBD2 (6 bases). The CDR3 length is 15 residues. Germline CDR1 SGHTA, CDR2 FQGNSA. V dropped 5 bases and J dropped 0 bases, with 14 bases sitting between them. The CDR3 is CASSAGFKPSYEQYF. In DNA, the CDR3 is TGTGCCAGCAGCGCGGGGTTCAAGCCCTCCTACGAGCAGTACTTC.

This clone was observed a few times. The chain joins TRBV7-9 to TRBJ2-1; 7 bases align to TRBD1. In germline, CDR1 is SEHNR, CDR2 FQNEAQ (reference sequence). CDR3 length: 13 amino acids. Trimming at V came to 4 bases and at J to 8 bases, leaving 5 bases not matched to a gene. CDR3 protein: CASSSTGYDEQFF. In DNA form, the CDR3 reads TGTGCCAGCAGCTCGACAGGGTATGATGAGCAGTTCTTC.

This clone has more than one count but fewer than ten. The rearrangement joins TRBV27 to TRBJ2-7; TRBD1 aligns across 9 bases. This CDR3 is built from 15 residues. V was clipped by 4 bases and J by 7 bases; unmatched bases: 11. CDR1 is MNHEY, CDR2 SMNVEV, per germline (reference sequence). In DNA, the CDR3 is TGTGCCAGCAGTTCCCCCGGGACAGGGAGACGTGAGCAGTACTTC. Protein sequence: CASSSPGTGRREQYF.

The chain carries TRBV11-2 and TRBJ2-7; 10 bases are shared with TRBD2. Germline V gives CDR1 SGHAT, CDR2 FQNNGV. The CDR3 loop spans 15 amino acids. Losses at the gene ends were 8 bases for V and 4 bases for J; bases not matched to a gene: 11. CDR3 residues: CASGEFGLAEYEQYF. The CDR3 DNA follows: TGTGCCAGCGGCGAGTTCGGACTAGCGGAGTACGAGCAGTACTTC.